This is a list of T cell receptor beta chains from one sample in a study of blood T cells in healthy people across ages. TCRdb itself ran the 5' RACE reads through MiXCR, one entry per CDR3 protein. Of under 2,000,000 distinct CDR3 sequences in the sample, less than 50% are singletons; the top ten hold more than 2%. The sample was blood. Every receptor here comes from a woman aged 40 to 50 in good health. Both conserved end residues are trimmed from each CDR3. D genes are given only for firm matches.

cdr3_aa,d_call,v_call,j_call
ASASGRVSSYNEQF,TRBD2,TRBV12-5,TRBJ2-1
ATSGLPAKDTQY,NA,TRBV24-1,TRBJ2-3
SARLVRLSEAF,NA,TRBV20-1,TRBJ1-1
ASSLDRGLADNEQF,NA,TRBV7-8,TRBJ2-1
ASSPPGLSFDEQF,TRBD2,TRBV18,TRBJ2-1
SVGNVRGQGCERY,TRBD1,TRBV29-1,TRBJ2-7
SVRDTGELF,NA,TRBV29-1,TRBJ2-2
SATRLAGTYNEQF,TRBD2,TRBV20-1,TRBJ2-1
SGGGASSYNEQF,TRBD2,TRBV20-1,TRBJ2-1
ASSLGQASNTGELF,NA,TRBV5-4,TRBJ2-2
ASRGGQGFSGANVLT,TRBD1,TRBV6-1,TRBJ2-6
PSSQAPYEQY,NA,TRBV4-1,TRBJ2-7
ASSVEWGGSGEQF,NA,TRBV9,TRBJ2-1
ASSLGGRVGETQY,NA,TRBV7-2,TRBJ2-5
ASSLGWDKTYEQY,NA,TRBV5-1,TRBJ2-7
ASSFGRGQNGYT,TRBD1,TRBV7-2,TRBJ1-2
SARISGGYNEQF,TRBD2,TRBV20-1,TRBJ2-1
ASSYPASETQY,NA,TRBV7-2,TRBJ2-5
ASSTQGATDTQY,TRBD1,TRBV2,TRBJ2-3
SARMEPGLAGRETQY,TRBD2,TRBV20-1,TRBJ2-5
ASSVPATPYNERF,NA,TRBV9,TRBJ2-1
ASRIRTSGNEQF,TRBD2,TRBV2,TRBJ2-1
ASSRRRVGNEQF,NA,TRBV12-3/TRBV12-4,TRBJ2-1
ASSQVSGGSLPRGTEAF,TRBD1,TRBV3-1,TRBJ1-1
SARSGLGSETQY,NA,TRBV20-1,TRBJ2-5
ASSRIRVASVYEQY,NA,TRBV25-1,TRBJ2-7
ASSPTGDPIRDEQF,TRBD1,TRBV27,TRBJ2-1
ASSSTGKGVYQETQY,NA,TRBV27,TRBJ2-5
ANSSYPQGAEAF,TRBD1,TRBV28,TRBJ1-1
ASKSLGDTQY,NA,TRBV9,TRBJ2-3
ASSTVGTRTDTQY,NA,TRBV11-2,TRBJ2-3
ASSRSEGQGAGYT,TRBD1,TRBV5-4,TRBJ1-2
ASSLAGAPSGANVLT,NA,TRBV7-2,TRBJ2-6
ASSFSGAENLAKNIQY,NA,TRBV7-9,TRBJ2-4
ASSYLAGGRDTQY,TRBD2,TRBV6-6,TRBJ2-3